This T cell receptor (beta chain) was documented in a study of CD8+ T cells in alopecia areata (dated by TCRdb to the late 2010s). In the study overall: The study used high-throughput TCRbeta sequencing to examine T cell clonal expansion in alopecia areata, in both the C3H/HeJ mouse model and human patients. The RNA source kit depended on sample type: the PAXgene miRNA kit for fixed scalp, the miRNeasy kit for PBMCs, and the RNeasy kit for mouse skin. Scalp clonality was compared among normal scalp (n=4), patchy alopecia areata scalp (n=8), and alopecia totalis/universalis scalp (n=8). Amplification of TCRbeta CDR3 regions was done by immunoSEQ multiplex PCR using 35 Vbeta forward primers and 13 Jbeta reverse primers. On the human side, TCRbeta sequencing was run on scalp tissue and on sorted CD4+ and CD8+ peripheral blood T cells from healthy controls and from alopecia areata patients with either patchy or totalis/universalis disease.

Trimming at the junction amounts to 6 bases on V and 2 bases on J, and the germline ends lie 14 bases apart. The CDR3 contains 14 residues, cysteine and phenylalanine counted. The entry retains the CDR3 DNA only, 42 bases that are in frame from base 1. As encoded in the germline V gene (reference sequence), CDR1 is SEHNR while CDR2 is FQNEAQ. Libraries were constructed by the immunoSEQ multiplex PCR assay. RNA was extracted from all samples and reverse transcribed into cDNA as template for TCR sequencing. First-strand cDNA was synthesized using SuperScript III with a 2:1 mix of oligo-dT and random hexamers. Amplification bias was assessed with a synthetic immune receptor repertoire, and residual bias was removed computationally. On the authors' methods: Raw reads were preprocessed to remove errors, and CDR3 was defined by IMGT conventions from the conserved cysteine to phenylalanine. Clonality was computed as 1 minus the Shannon entropy, with the entropy normalized by log2 of the number of productive unique TCRs. CD4 or CD8 identity of scalp clones was inferred by cross-referencing scalp TCRbeta sequences with sorted blood CD4 and CD8 repertoires. In TCRdb, the immuneACCESS table is reduced to in-frame sequences with V and J assigned. These tables do not hold every clone; where another copy was compared, an unresolved V gene accounts for under half, and the others remain unexplained. V, J and clone size derive from that table, while D and trimming were established from the DNA sequence. Recorded for this sample are about 23,000 clones; under 60% of them occurred a single time. Together, the top ten hold roughly 29% of the sample.

The paper as a whole reports these results and caveats: Shared TCR sequences between patients were less evident than in mice, which may be partly attributable to HLA diversity in the patient population. Compared with normal scalp, lesional scalp had higher clonality and more expanded CD8+ clones, particularly in alopecia totalis/universalis, a pattern that suggests antigenic drive. Scalp TCR repertoire analysis is complicated because resident alphabeta T cells in normal human skin are also sequenced, whereas mouse skin is dominated by gammadelta T cells.

About this clone: Its antigen target is currently unknown. One base away there is no much larger clone; base qualities are not given.

From alopecia areata patients, peripheral blood was collected along with lesional scalp punch biopsies. After PBMCs were isolated by density centrifugation and stained for CD3, CD4 and CD8, a FACSAria was used to sort CD4+ and CD8+ T cells. Untreated alopecia areata patients were recruited as part of a multicenter biomarker study. In 4 to 6 patients from the biomarker study, the blood CD8+ T cells went through an additional sort into NKG2D-low and NKG2D-high fractions. The V gene is TRBV7-9 and the J gene is TRBJ2-7, with the D call tentatively TRBD1 or TRBD2, each fitting 6 bases. Sequenced input: NKG2D-high CD8+ T cells sorted from blood. This specimen's cell subset or site label, interpreted: sorted CD8+ NKG2D-high blood T cells. This sequence was found in a human donor with alopecia areata. The CDR3 is CASREGEAPYEQYF. The base sequence is TGTGCCAGCAGGGAGGGGGAGGCCCCCTACGAGCAGTACTTC.